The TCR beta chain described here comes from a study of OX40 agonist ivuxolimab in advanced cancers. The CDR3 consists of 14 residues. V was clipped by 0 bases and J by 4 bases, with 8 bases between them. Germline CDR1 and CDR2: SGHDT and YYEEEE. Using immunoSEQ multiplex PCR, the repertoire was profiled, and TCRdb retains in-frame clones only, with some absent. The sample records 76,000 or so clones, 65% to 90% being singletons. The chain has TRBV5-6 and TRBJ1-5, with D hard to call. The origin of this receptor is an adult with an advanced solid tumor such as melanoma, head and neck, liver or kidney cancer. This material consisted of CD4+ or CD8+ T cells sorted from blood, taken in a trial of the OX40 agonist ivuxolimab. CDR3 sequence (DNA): TGTGCCAGCAGCTTGGGGCACGGAAATCAGCCCCAGCATTTT. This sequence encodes CASSLGHGNQPQHF.